This T cell receptor beta chain was identified in a study of T cells after yellow fever vaccination. Trimming shortened V by 0 bases and J by 7 bases, and 4 bases separated the two germline ends. The CDR3 spans 12 residues. Germline CDR1 is ENHRY and CDR2 is SYGVKD. 5'RACE template switching added a universal primer site and UMIs to TCR cDNA. TCRdb re-called the 5' RACE reads with MiXCR, one entry per CDR3 protein. The table lists just under 600,000 distinct CDR3 sequences, roughly 13% of them singletons. This clonotype appeared a few times. The chain carries TRBV10-3 and TRBJ2-1; no clear D gene. This receptor was identified in a man younger than 40 who received the YFV17D yellow fever vaccine. Sample: PBMCs, taken on the day of the yellow fever booster vaccination. The CDR3 loop is CAISESRNEQFF. The CDR3 DNA reads as TGTGCCATCAGTGAGTCGCGGAATGAGCAGTTCTTC.